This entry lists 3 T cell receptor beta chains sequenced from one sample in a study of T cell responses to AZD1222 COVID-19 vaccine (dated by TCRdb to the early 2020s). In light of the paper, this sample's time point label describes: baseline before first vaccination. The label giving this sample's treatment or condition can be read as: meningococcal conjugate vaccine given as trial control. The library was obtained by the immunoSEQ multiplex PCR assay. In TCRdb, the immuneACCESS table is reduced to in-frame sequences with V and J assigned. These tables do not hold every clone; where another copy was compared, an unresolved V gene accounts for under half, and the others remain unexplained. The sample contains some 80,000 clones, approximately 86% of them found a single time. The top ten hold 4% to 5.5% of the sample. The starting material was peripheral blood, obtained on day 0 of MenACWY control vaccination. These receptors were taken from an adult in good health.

The CDR3 nucleotides are TGTGCCAGCAGCTTAACCCCCCTAGCGGGGACTCAAGAGACCCAGTACTTC. Translation: CASSLTPLAGTQETQYF. This sequence joins TRBV7-6 and TRBJ2-5, with TRBD2 matching 9 bases. The CDR3 sequence is 17 residues long. The trim removed 2 bases at V and 2 bases at J, leaving 9 bases unmatched. The germline CDR1 and CDR2 sequences are SGHVS and FNYEAQ.

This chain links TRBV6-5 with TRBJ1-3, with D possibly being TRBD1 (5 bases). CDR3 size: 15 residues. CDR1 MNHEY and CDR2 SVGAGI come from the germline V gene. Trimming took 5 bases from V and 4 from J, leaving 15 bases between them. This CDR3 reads CASSHGRGKGNTIYF. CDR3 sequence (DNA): TGTGCCAGCAGTCACGGGCGGGGGAAGGGAAACACCATATATTTT.

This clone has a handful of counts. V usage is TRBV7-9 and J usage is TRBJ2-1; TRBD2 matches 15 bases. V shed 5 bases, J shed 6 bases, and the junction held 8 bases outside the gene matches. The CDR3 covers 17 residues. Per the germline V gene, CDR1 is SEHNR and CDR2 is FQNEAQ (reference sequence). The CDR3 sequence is CASSMGTSGGPFNEQFF. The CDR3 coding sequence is TGTGCCAGCAGCATGGGGACTAGCGGGGGGCCCTTCAATGAGCAGTTCTTC.